This TCR beta chain was captured in a study of shared clonotypes between healthy human individuals. Study as a whole: Donors, aged 18 to 49, were a couple of women and a few men.

Broader study findings: Since donors were few, the genetic and exposure-history diversity represented was limited.

The DNA input per sorted-subset replicate PCR was 200 to 250 ng, corresponding to some 33,000 T cell genomes. Clones were read by immunoSEQ multiplex PCR, and TCRdb kept only the in-frame ones, dropping some. This sample has about 2.4 million clones, with over 85% found just once. CD45RA-negative memory and CD45RA+ naive subsets were split from the CD4+ cells. Germline loops: CDR1 SGHKS, CDR2 YYEKEE (reference sequence). Trimming took off 0 bases at V and 4 bases at J, with 15 bases between the two ends. CDR3 length: 16 residues. Points on this clone: No antigen is known for it.

Sequenced material: naive CD4+ T cells from PBMCs. The subset is: CD45RA+ positively selected. The receptor was isolated from a man between 18 and 35 years old in good health. Some clones in this sample may be carry-over from other donors' samples. The rearrangement uses TRBV5-5 and TRBJ2-3; weak D call: TRBD2 (5 bases). This CDR3 is CASSLVGRGIADTQYF. The CDR3 bases are TGTGCCAGCAGCTTGGTCGGCCGAGGGATCGCAGATACGCAGTATTTT.